The 15 T cell receptor beta chains presented below share a single source sample, sequenced in a study of memory CD4+ T cells and cytomegalovirus serostatus. Single viable CD3+CD4+CD8-CD45RO+ cells were sorted as the memory CD4+ T cells. Sequencing was performed with immunoSEQ multiplex PCR; in TCRdb, only in-frame clones are kept and a portion is missing. The sample includes roughly 50,000 clones, around 79% of them seen just once. The sample consisted of memory CD4+ T cells from blood. These TCRs come from an adult in good health and CMV-seronegative.

The chain uses TRBV28 and TRBJ1-5; D is unresolved. Trimming pared 1 base from V and 4 bases from J, leaving 8 bases between. The CDR3 loop spans 14 amino acids. Germline assignment: CDR1 MDHEN and CDR2 SYDVKM. Here the CDR3 reads CASSLSARNQPQHF. For the CDR3, the DNA is TGTGCCAGCAGTTTATCGGCAAGAAATCAGCCCCAGCATTTT.

This clone occurred a few times. Since the CDR3 does not end with the conserved phenylalanine or tryptophan, this likely comes from a read error. The DNA is omitted, as the CDR3 cannot be located on it reliably, and the CDR3 follows TCRdb's listing. The genes are TRBV9 and TRBJ1-4; the table assigns TRBD1, which was not confirmed against the DNA. The CDR3 is 10 amino acids long, termini counted. Germline V lookup: CDR1 SGDLS, CDR2 YYNGEE. CDR3 loop: CASSTGRVRV.

The chain uses TRBV5-1 and TRBJ2-7, with 11 bases that match TRBD2. Germline CDR1 reads SGHRS; CDR2 reads YFSETQ. The CDR3 has 18 amino acids. V was clipped by 4 bases and J by 4 bases; unmatched bases: 16. The CDR3 sequence is CASSRRTSGSPFSYEQYF. The CDR3 DNA reads TGCGCCAGCAGCCGGAGGACTAGCGGGTCCCCTTTTTCATACGAGCAGTACTTC.

This chain connects TRBV5-4 to TRBJ2-5, with 11 bases aligning to TRBD1. The germline CDR1 and CDR2 sequences are SGHNT and YYREEE (reference sequence). The CDR3 extends over 15 amino acids. V was pared by 3 bases and J by 7 bases, with 8 bases of the junction left unmatched. CDR3 sequence reads: CASSSWDRGVGTQYF. Written as DNA, the CDR3 is TGTGCCAGCAGCTCCTGGGACAGGGGGGTCGGGACCCAGTACTTC.

V is TRBV29-1 and J is TRBJ2-7, with D possibly matching TRBD1 (6 bases). The V gene's germline CDR1 is SQVTM and CDR2 ANQGSEA. V was pared by 7 bases and J by 3 bases, with 16 bases between. The CDR3 contains 13 residues. The CDR3 loop reads CSALGHIDYEQYF. In DNA form, the CDR3 reads TGCAGCGCTCTGGGACACATCGACTACGAGCAGTACTTC.

V gene TRBV5-6 combines with J gene TRBJ2-7, with D possibly called TRBD1 or TRBD2 (5 bases each). CDR1 is SGHDT and CDR2 is YYEEEE in the germline V gene. CDR3 length equals 16 residues. V lost 1 base and J lost 2, with 16 bases in between. CDR3 bases: TGTGCCAGCAGCTTGAGAGGGGCTCCTAGCCCCTACGAGCAGTACTTC. Translated: CASSLRGAPSPYEQYF.

A word on this clone: Germline is not matched at one junction end, which may reflect a read error. At the DNA level, this CDR3 is encoded by other sequences in the same sample as well. The J gene is TRBJ1-3, the V gene TRBV5-6; possibly TRBD1 for D (5 bases). CDR1 is SGHDT, CDR2 YYEEEE, per germline. There are 15 residues in the CDR3. The CDR3 reads CASRFRGVSGNTIYF. As DNA, the CDR3 is TGTGCTAGCAGATTTCGGGGGGTCTCTGGAAACACCATATATTTT.

This clone was observed once. The rearrangement uses TRBV19 and TRBJ1-5; 8 positions match TRBD1. The ends lost 4 bases at V and 2 bases at J; junction bases unmatched: 4. The CDR3 is made up of 15 amino acids. From germline, CDR1 is LNHDA and CDR2 SQIVND (reference sequence). CDR3: CASSTRGQGNQPQHF. CDR3 nucleotides: TGTGCCAGTAGTACCCGGGGACAGGGCAATCAGCCCCAGCATTTT.

The chain has TRBV6-1 and TRBJ1-1; D unresolved. The CDR3 is 13 residues long. With 4 bases removed from V and 1 base from J, the gap between germline ends came to 7 bases. Germline V lookup: CDR1 MNHNS, CDR2 SASEGT. The CDR3 is CASSGYTNTEAFF. As DNA, the CDR3 is TGTGCCAGCAGTGGATACACGAACACTGAAGCTTTCTTT.

This clone was seen a handful of times. Additional DNA sequences in this sample encode the identical CDR3. The chain carries TRBV2 and TRBJ2-5, with D perhaps matching TRBD1 (5 bases). V lost 4 bases, J lost 1 base, and 7 bases lay in between. The CDR3 runs to 13 residues. The germline V gene has CDR1 SNHLY and CDR2 FYNNEI. CDR3 nucleotide sequence: TGTGCCAGCAGTGCAGGGTTCCAAGAGACCCAGTACTTC. Protein: CASSAGFQETQYF. Using reference TRBV2 and TRBJ2-5 for the parts outside the CDR3, the full variable domain is EPEVTQTPSHQVTQMGQEVILRCVPISNHLYFYWYRQILGQKVEFLVSFYNNEISEKSEIFDDQFSVERPDGSNFTLKIRSTKLEDSAMYFCASSAGFQETQYFGPGTRLLVL.

This clone was detected ten times or more. V is TRBV7-8 and J is TRBJ1-6; TRBD1 matches at 7 bases. Germline V gene sequence: CDR1 SGHVS, CDR2 FQNEAQ. Trimming removed 5 bases from V and 10 bases from J; junction bases left unmatched: 17. This CDR3 spans 17 amino acids. The CDR3 region is CASSTGVNRGQGSPLHF. CDR3 DNA sequence: TGTGCCAGCAGCACAGGGGTTAACAGGGGTCAGGGATCACCCCTCCACTTT.

In its sample, this clone was seen once. The rearrangement links TRBV7-8 to TRBJ1-4, with 8 bases that match TRBD1. In germline, CDR1 is SGHVS, CDR2 FQNEAQ. The J segment lost 7 bases and the V segment lost 5 bases, leaving 9 bases of the junction unmatched. This CDR3 is 15 amino acids long. The CDR3 region is CASSPWTGKGEKLFF. CDR3 sequence (DNA): TGTGCCAGCAGCCCATGGACAGGGAAGGGTGAAAAACTGTTTTTT.

In its sample, this clone was seen once. The chain uses TRBV28 and TRBJ2-7, with 8 bases lining up with TRBD2. CDR1 is MDHEN, CDR2 SYDVKM, per germline. The length of the CDR3 is 15 residues. Trimming took 7 bases from V and 6 from J; bases not matched to a gene: 14. The DNA for the CDR3 is TGTGCCAGCAACTCCCCGGGGGGGCAAGTAGGCGAGCAGTACTTC. It codes for CASNSPGGQVGEQYF.

J is TRBJ1-3 and V is TRBV5-1, with a tentative D call TRBD1 (5 bases). Trimming removed 3 bases from V and 4 bases from J, with 17 bases in between. CDR1 is SGHRS, CDR2 YFSETQ, per germline. The CDR3 has 16 residues. The CDR3 DNA reads as TGCGCCAGCAGCTGGGGACCTGGGTCTATAGGAAACACCATATATTTT. Residues: CASSWGPGSIGNTIYF. Looking up the rest from reference TRBV5-1 and TRBJ1-3 gives the full variable domain: KAGVTQTPRYLIKTRGQQVTLSCSPISGHRSVSWYQQTPGQGLQFLFEYFSETQRNKGNFPGRFSGRQFSNSRSEMNVSTLELGDSALYLCASSWGPGSIGNTIYFGEGSWLTVV.

The gene calls are TRBV10-3 and TRBJ1-2; 8 nucleotides match TRBD1. The germline V gene has CDR1 ENHRY and CDR2 SYGVKD. This CDR3 is built from 14 residues. Unmatched junction bases numbered 4, after V lost 3 bases and J lost 4 bases. The CDR3: CAISDQGAGYGYTF. In nucleotides, the CDR3 is TGTGCCATCAGTGATCAGGGGGCAGGCTATGGCTACACCTTC.